This paragraph covers one T cell receptor (beta chain) sequence. Profiled with immunoSEQ multiplex PCR; TCRdb holds only in-frame clones, not every one. The data contain 20,000 to 30,000 clones, over 80% of them seen just once; the ten biggest clones take up about 1.1%. Regulatory T cells were sorted as CD4+CD25hiCD127low/negative. The data originate from a study of B cell selection in AIRE deficiency. What was sequenced was CD4+CD25+ Tregs sorted from PBMCs. The sequence came from a human donor in good health.

The CDR3: CASSFSGGSYNEQFF. DNA for the CDR3: TGTGCCAGCTCATTTAGCGGGGGTTCCTACAATGAGCAGTTCTTC. V and J are TRBV18 and TRBJ2-1, with 9 bases that match TRBD2. Trimming cost V 5 bases and J 1 base; bases outside gene matches: 3. The germline gives CDR1 KGHSH, CDR2 LQKENI. The CDR3 has 15 amino acids.